This TCR beta chain was recorded in a study of T cells in Graves' hyperthyroidism and ophthalmopathy (dated by TCRdb to between 2018 and 2021). Notes on the research overall: Peripheral blood was sampled at the time of initial diagnosis, prior to any treatment. To identify TCR V-J signatures that set the groups apart, the researchers used a discovery cohort of about a hundred patients, made up of roughly 40 with Graves' ophthalmopathy and some 56 with stable Graves' hyperthyroidism. Whether ophthalmopathy could be predicted prospectively was tested in an independent validation cohort made up of roughly 19 hyperthyroidism patients plus 17 patients who later progressed to ophthalmopathy. The roughly 100 discovery patients were randomly divided into training and test sets at a 7:3 ratio. In six Graves' hyperthyroidism patients, the study also compared T-cell repertoires from thyroid tissue with T-cell repertoires from blood. After sampling, hyperthyroidism patients received methimazole starting at 30 mg daily, and ophthalmopathy patients received high-dose intravenous methylprednisolone. TCR Vbeta CDR3 sequencing of 120 to 150 peripheral blood samples (roughly 41 ophthalmopathy, 75 to 85 hyperthyroidism and about 17 progressor patients) is reported in the paper.

Here V drops 2 bases and J drops 0 bases, and the junction holds 8 bases not matched to any gene. The CDR3 starts with the cysteine, ends with the phenylalanine, and has 17 residues. The DNA shown is the 51-base CDR3, in frame from base 1. CDR1 and CDR2 were assigned from the germline V gene as SGHTA and FQGTGA. A patient counted as having stable Graves' hyperthyroidism if no progression to ophthalmopathy occurred over 18 months of follow-up. Hyperthyroidism patients were newly diagnosed, with disease duration under 2 months, and aged 18 to 65 years. Exclusion was applied to patients with uncontrolled infections, other autoimmune diseases, pregnancy or lactation. Diagnoses were based on clinical symptoms, serum thyroxine and TRAb, thyroid ultrasound and orbital computed tomography. PBMCs were isolated from approximately 10 ml of fresh peripheral blood by Ficoll-Paque density gradient centrifugation. Total RNA was extracted with Trizol reagent, and quality was checked on an Agilent 2100 Bioanalyzer.

The TCR beta CDR3 regions were amplified from the RNA transcripts. The TCR CDR3 was subjected to a first round of RT-PCR using the HTBI primer set and the Qiagen OneStep RT-PCR kit. A second multiplex PCR round built the libraries, followed by size selection and purification. Libraries were sequenced paired-end with 100 bp reads on an Illumina HiSeq2000. Per the original workflow: Raw data were processed with SOAPnuke, discarding reads with adapters, uncalled bases, mean Phred below 15, or no exact constant-primer or identifier match. High-quality paired reads were merged with COPE v1.2.5, and unique nucleotide sequences were defined as clonotypes. MiTCR v1.1 was used to align clonotypes to the IMGT TRBV, TRBD and TRBJ reference segments. Only V-J combinations with frequency above 0.0001, covering 99% to 99.2% of repertoires, were analysed. The TCS score was defined as F50 (clonal expansion) divided by E x V (chaos), with BLOSUM62-based TCRdist calculated between CDR3 peptides within each V-J. Welch's t-statistics and random forest reduced several hundred V-J features to fewer than 15, which were used in a naive Bayes classifier (R e1071). Clones were called with MiXCR by TCRdb after fastp trimmed the public reads at Q25, and only in-frame beta chains were retained. CDR3 protein duplicates are merged, each entry listing the most common genes and DNA. None of the V and J calls come from the authors' own analysis; TCRdb made them. The sample table contains more than 350,000 distinct CDR3 sequences; only one count was recorded for about 15% of them. About 30% of the sample is in the top ten clones.

Study-wide findings and limitations: Most expanded thyroid clonotypes (frequency above 0.001) were also detected in blood, a finding suggesting that blood repertoires may reflect thyroid immune responses. Sample size was not statistically predetermined, and investigators were not blinded to group allocation. In validation, the model predicted progression to ophthalmopathy with approximately 69% sensitivity and about 73% specificity, a median of 6.5 months before onset. In cross-validation, a model built on a 13 V-J signature told ophthalmopathy apart from stable hyperthyroidism with about 90% sensitivity and roughly 81% specificity, and in testing the same model reached 80%/75%.

This clonotype was detected many times. It has no known antigen specificity. No clone much larger than this one lies a single base away; base qualities are absent. Material for sequencing was blood. This receptor was taken from a woman in her twenties or thirties with Graves' hyperthyroidism. The chain is encoded by TRBV7-3 joined to TRBJ2-3, and TRBD1 aligns with 7 junction nucleotides. This receptor has the CDR3 CASSLAYRGQSTDTQYF. The DNA sequence is TGTGCCAGCAGCTTAGCCTACAGGGGTCAAAGCACAGATACGCAGTATTTT. Where the CDR3 stops, the reference TRBV7-3 and TRBJ2-3 genes take over; the full variable domain is GAGVSQTPSNKVTEKGKYVELRCDPISGHTALYWYRQSLGQGPEFLIYFQGTGAADDSGLPNDRFFAVRPEGSVSTLKIQRTERGDSAVYLCASSLAYRGQSTDTQYFGPGTRLTVL.